Below are 6 T cell receptor beta chains sequenced from a single sample in a study of blood T cell repertoires in COVID-19. Profiling relied on immunoSEQ multiplex PCR, and the TCRdb table lists in-frame clones only, not all of them. The sample lists about 100,000 clones, roughly 69% occurring once. Sequenced material: peripheral blood. Receptors were obtained from a man at least 80 years old with acute or convalescent COVID-19.

The rearrangement links TRBV30 to TRBJ2-7; 7 bases match TRBD2. Germline V CDR1 and CDR2: GTSNPN, SVGIG (reference sequence). Trimming removed 7 bases from V and 3 bases from J; junction bases left unmatched: 3. CDR3 length: 11 amino acids. In DNA, the CDR3 is TGTGCCTACCGGGACTACTACGAGCAGTACTTC. This encodes CAYRDYYEQYF.

The J gene is TRBJ1-2, the V gene TRBV19; 10 bases align to TRBD1. This CDR3 has 14 amino acids. CDR1 is LNHDA, CDR2 SQIVND, per germline (reference sequence). V shed 6 bases, J shed 6 bases, and the junction held 7 bases outside the gene matches. The CDR3 DNA sequence: TGTGCCAGTAGCAAGGCCGGGACAGGGGATGGCTACACCTTC. It encodes CASSKAGTGDGYTF.

This chain joins TRBV24-1 and TRBJ1-5; 8 bases match TRBD1. Germline-derived CDR1 and CDR2 are KGHDR and SFDVKD. This CDR3 is built from 14 residues. The V gene end was trimmed by 10 bases and the J gene end by 3 bases; junction bases not matched to a gene: 7. CDR3 region: CATQGAYDNQPQHF. The CDR3 DNA reads as TGTGCCACTCAGGGGGCCTATGACAATCAGCCCCAGCATTTT.

This clone appeared once. This chain joins TRBV7-2 and TRBJ1-1; D ambiguous. CDR1 and CDR2 from the germline V gene are SGHTA and FQGNSA. Trimming cost V 1 base and J 2 bases, with 8 bases left between them. This CDR3 has 14 residues. CDR3 in DNA: TGTGCCAGCAGCTTAGGGGCAGCCAACACTGAAGCTTTCTTT. Translating gives CASSLGAANTEAFF.

The genes are TRBV5-4 and TRBJ2-7; D unclear. CDR3 length equals 14 residues. CDR1 is SGHNT, CDR2 YYREEE, per germline (reference sequence). V lost 4 bases and J 0 bases, leaving 11 bases between the germline ends. The DNA for the CDR3 is TGTGCCAGCAGCCCCGTGCCGAGCTCCTACGAGCAGTACTTC. Translated: CASSPVPSSYEQYF.

This chain connects TRBV5-8 to TRBJ2-7; 7 bases are a match to TRBD1. The J segment lost 6 bases and the V segment lost 1 base, leaving 13 bases of the junction unmatched. The CDR3 loop spans 16 amino acids. The germline gives CDR1 SGHTS, CDR2 YDEGEE. The CDR3 loop is CASSLPVERGPSEQYF. As DNA, the CDR3 is TGTGCCAGCAGCTTGCCGGTAGAGAGGGGGCCTAGCGAGCAGTACTTC.